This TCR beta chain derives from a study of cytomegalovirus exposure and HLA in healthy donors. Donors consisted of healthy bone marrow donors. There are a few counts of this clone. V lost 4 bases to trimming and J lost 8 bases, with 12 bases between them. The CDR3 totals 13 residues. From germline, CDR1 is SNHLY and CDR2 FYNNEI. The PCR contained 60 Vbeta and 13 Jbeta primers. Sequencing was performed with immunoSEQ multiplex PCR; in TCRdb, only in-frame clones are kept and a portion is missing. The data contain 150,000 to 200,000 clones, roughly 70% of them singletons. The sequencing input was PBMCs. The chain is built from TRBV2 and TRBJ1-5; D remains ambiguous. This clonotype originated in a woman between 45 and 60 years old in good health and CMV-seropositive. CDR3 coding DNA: TGTGCCAGCAGTGGGACTGAAGACGAGCCCCAGCATTTT. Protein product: CASSGTEDEPQHF.